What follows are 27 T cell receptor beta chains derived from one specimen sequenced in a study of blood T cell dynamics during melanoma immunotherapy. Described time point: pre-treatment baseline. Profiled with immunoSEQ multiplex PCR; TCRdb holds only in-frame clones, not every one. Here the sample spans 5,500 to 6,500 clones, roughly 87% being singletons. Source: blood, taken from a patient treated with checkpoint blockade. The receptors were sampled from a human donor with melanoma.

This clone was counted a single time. CDR3 DNA sequence: TGTGCCAGCGCGAACCCTTCTGGGGCCAACGTCCTGACTTTC. This encodes CASANPSGANVLTF. The chain uses TRBV5-5 and TRBJ2-6; D is uncertain. This CDR3 has 14 amino acids. Looked up from germline, CDR1 is SGHKS and CDR2 is YYEKEE (reference sequence). V lost 7 bases, J lost 1 base, and 9 bases lay in between.

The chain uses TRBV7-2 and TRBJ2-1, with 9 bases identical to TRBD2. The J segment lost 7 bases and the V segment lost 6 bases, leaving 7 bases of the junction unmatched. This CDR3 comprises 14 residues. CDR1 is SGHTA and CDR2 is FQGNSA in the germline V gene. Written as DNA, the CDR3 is TGTGCCAGCAGAACCGGGACTAGCCGGAATGAGCAGTTCTTC. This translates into CASRTGTSRNEQFF. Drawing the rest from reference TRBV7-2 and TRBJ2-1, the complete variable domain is GAGVSQSPSNKVTEKGKDVELRCDPISGHTALYWYRQSLGQGLEFLIYFQGNSAPDKSGLPSDRFSAERTGGSVSTLTIQRTQQEDSAVYLCASRTGTSRNEQFFGPGTRLTVL.

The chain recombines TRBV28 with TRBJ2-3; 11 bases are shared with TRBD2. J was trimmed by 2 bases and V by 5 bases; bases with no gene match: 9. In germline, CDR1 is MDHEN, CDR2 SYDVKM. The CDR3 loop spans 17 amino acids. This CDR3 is CASSPSLAGENTDTQYF. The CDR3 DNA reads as TGTGCCAGCAGTCCGTCACTAGCGGGAGAGAACACAGATACGCAGTATTTT.

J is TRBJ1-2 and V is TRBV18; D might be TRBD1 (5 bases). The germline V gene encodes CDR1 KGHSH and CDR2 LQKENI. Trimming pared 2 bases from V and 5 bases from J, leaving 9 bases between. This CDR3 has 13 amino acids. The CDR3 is CASSPSGEYGYTF. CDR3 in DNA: TGTGCCAGCTCACCATCGGGGGAATATGGCTACACCTTC.

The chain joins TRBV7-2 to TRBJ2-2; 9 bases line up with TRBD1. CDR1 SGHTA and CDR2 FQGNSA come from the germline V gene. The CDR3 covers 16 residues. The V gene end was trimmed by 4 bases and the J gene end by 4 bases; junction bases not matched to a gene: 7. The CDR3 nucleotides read TGTGCCAGCAGCTCCGGGACAGGGACGGGCACCGGGGAGCTGTTTTTT. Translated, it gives CASSSGTGTGTGELFF.

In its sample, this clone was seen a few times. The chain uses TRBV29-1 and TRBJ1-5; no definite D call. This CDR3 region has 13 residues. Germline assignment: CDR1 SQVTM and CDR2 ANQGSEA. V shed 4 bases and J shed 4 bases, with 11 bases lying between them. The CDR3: CSVGVRSNQPQHF. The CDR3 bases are TGCAGCGTTGGGGTCAGGTCAAATCAGCCCCAGCATTTT.

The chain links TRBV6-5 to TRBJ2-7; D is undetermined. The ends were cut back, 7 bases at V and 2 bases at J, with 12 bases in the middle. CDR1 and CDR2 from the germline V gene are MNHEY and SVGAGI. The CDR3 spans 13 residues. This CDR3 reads CASMRKNTYEQYF. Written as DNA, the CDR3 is TGTGCCAGCATGCGAAAAAACACCTACGAGCAGTACTTC.

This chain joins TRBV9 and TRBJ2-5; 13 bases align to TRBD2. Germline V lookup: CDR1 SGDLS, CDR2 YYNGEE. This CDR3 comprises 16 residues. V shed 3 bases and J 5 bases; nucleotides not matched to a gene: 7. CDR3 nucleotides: TGTGCCAGCAGCGCACCGGGACTAGCGGGAAGGGAGACCCAGTACTTC. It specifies CASSAPGLAGRETQYF.

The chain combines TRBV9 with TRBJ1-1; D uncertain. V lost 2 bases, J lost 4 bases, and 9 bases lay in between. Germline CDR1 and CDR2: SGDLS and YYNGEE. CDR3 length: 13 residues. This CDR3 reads CASSVTFFTEAFF. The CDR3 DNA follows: TGTGCCAGCAGCGTTACATTCTTCACTGAAGCTTTCTTT. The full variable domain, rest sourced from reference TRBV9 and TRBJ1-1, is DSGVTQTPKHLITATGQRVTLRCSPRSGDLSVYWYQQSLDQGLQFLIQYYNGEERAKGNILERFSAQQFPDLHSELNLSSLELGDSALYFCASSVTFFTEAFFGQGTRLTVV.

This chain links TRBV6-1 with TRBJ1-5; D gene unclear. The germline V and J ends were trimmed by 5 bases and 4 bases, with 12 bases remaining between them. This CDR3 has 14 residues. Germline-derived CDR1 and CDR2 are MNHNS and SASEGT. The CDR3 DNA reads TGTGCCAGCAGTACCGGGGAGTGGAATCAGCCCCAGCATTTT. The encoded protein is CASSTGEWNQPQHF.

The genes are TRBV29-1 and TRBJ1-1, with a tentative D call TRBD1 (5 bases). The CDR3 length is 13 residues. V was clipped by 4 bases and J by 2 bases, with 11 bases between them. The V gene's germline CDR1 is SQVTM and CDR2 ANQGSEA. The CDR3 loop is CSVAPGLNTEAFF. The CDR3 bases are TGCAGCGTTGCCCCAGGGCTAAACACTGAAGCTTTCTTT.

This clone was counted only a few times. The DNA for the CDR3 is TGTGCCAGCACCAAGGACCTGAACACTGAAGCTTTCTTT. The encoded protein is CASTKDLNTEAFF. This chain uses TRBV7-9 with TRBJ1-1; D gene uncertain. Per germline, CDR1 SEHNR and CDR2 FQNEAQ (reference sequence). V was clipped by 7 bases and J by 0 bases, with 9 bases between them. The CDR3 has 13 residues.

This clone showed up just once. CDR3 coding DNA: TGTGCCAGCAGCGTGGGTCGGCAGGGGTATTCACCCCTCCACTTT. Translation: CASSVGRQGYSPLHF. The chain links TRBV9 to TRBJ1-6; D perhaps matches TRBD1 (6 bases). The germline gives CDR1 SGDLS, CDR2 YYNGEE. The V and J ends lost 2 bases and 8 bases respectively, with 14 bases between them. The CDR3 consists of 15 residues.

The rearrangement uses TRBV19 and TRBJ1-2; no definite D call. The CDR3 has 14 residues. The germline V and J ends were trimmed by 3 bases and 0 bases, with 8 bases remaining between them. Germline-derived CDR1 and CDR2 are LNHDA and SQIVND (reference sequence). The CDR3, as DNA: TGTGCCAGTAGTATGGGGATAGCTAACTATGGCTACACCTTC. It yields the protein CASSMGIANYGYTF. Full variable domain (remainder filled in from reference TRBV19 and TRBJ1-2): DGGITQSPKYLFRKEGQNVTLSCEQNLNHDAMYWYRQDPGQGLRLIYYSQIVNDFQKGDIAEGYSVSREKKESFPLTVTSAQKNPTAFYLCASSMGIANYGYTFGSGTRLTVV.

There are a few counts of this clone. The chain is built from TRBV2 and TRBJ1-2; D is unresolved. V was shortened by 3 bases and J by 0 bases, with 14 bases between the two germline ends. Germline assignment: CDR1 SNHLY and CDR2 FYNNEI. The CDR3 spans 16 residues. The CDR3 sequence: CASSDVGGPANYGYTF. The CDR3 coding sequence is TGTGCCAGCAGTGACGTCGGCGGGCCTGCTAACTATGGCTACACCTTC.

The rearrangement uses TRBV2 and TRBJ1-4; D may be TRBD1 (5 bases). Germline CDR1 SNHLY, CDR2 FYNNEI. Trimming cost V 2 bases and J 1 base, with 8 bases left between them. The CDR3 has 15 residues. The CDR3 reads CASSEMGVTNEKLFF. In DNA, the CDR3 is TGTGCCAGCAGTGAAATGGGGGTAACTAATGAAAAACTGTTTTTT.

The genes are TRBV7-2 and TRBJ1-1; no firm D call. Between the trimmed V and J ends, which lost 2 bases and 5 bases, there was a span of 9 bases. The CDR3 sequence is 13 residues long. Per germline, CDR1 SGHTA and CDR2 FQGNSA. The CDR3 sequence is CASSLSGVTEAFF. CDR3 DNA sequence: TGTGCCAGCAGCTTATCCGGGGTAACTGAAGCTTTCTTT.

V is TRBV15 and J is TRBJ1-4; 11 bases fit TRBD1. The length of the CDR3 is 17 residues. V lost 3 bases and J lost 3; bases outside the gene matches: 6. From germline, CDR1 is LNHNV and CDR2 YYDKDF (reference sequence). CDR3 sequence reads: CATSSRTGGIANEKLFF. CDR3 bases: TGTGCCACCAGCAGTAGGACAGGGGGCATCGCTAATGAAAAACTGTTTTTT.

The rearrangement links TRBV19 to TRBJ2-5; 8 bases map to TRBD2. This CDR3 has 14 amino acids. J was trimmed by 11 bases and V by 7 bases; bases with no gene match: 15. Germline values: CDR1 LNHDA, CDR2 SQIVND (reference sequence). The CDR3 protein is CASMNGRADEEQYF. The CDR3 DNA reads TGTGCCAGTATGAACGGGAGGGCCGATGAAGAGCAGTACTTC.

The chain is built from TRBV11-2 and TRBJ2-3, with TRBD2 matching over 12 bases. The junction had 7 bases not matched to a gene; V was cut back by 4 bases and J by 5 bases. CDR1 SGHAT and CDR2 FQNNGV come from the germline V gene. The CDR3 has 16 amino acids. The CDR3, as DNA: TGTGCCAGCAGCTCCCTGACTAGCGGGGGACGAGATACGCAGTATTTT. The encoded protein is CASSSLTSGGRDTQYF.

The CDR3 nucleotides are TGCGCCAGCAGCTTGGCCCCGGGTCCCTACGAGCAGTACTTC. Amino acid sequence: CASSLAPGPYEQYF. The V call is TRBV5-1, the J call TRBJ2-7; D is ambiguous. The CDR3 is 14 residues long. V lost 0 bases to trimming and J lost 2 bases, with 9 bases between them. Germline V CDR1 and CDR2: SGHRS, YFSETQ. Drawing the rest from reference TRBV5-1 and TRBJ2-7, the complete variable domain is KAGVTQTPRYLIKTRGQQVTLSCSPISGHRSVSWYQQTPGQGLQFLFEYFSETQRNKGNFPGRFSGRQFSNSRSEMNVSTLELGDSALYLCASSLAPGPYEQYFGPGTRLTVT.

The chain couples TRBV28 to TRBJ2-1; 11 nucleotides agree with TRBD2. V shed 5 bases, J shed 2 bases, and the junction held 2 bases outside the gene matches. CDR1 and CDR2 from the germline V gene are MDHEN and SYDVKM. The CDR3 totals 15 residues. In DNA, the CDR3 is TGTGCCAGCAGTGTACTAGCGGGAGCCTACAATGAGCAGTTCTTC. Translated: CASSVLAGAYNEQFF.

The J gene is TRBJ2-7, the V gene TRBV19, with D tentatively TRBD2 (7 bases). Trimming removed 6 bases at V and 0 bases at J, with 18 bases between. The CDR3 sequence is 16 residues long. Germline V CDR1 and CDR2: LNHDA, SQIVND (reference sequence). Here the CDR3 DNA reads TGTGCCAGTAGCCGGACAGCTAGCGGCGACTCCTACGAGCAGTACTTC. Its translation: CASSRTASGDSYEQYF.

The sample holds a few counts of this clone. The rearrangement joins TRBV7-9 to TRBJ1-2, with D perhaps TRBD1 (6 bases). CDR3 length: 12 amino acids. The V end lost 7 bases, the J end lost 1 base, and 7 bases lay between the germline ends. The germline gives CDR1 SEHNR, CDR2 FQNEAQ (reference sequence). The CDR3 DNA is TGTGCCAGCAAGGGGGATAACTATGGCTACACCTTC. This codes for CASKGDNYGYTF.

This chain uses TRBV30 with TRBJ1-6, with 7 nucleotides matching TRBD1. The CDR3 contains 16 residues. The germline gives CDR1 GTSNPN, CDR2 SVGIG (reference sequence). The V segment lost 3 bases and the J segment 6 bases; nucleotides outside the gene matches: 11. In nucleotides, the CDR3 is TGTGCCTGGAGCAGACCCGGGACAGAATTTAATTCACCCCTCCACTTT. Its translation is CAWSRPGTEFNSPLHF.

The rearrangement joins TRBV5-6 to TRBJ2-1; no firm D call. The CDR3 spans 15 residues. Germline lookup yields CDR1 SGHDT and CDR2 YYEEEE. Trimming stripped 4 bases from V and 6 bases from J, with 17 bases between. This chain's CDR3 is CASSLDPHEINEQFF. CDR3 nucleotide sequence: TGTGCCAGCAGCCTGGACCCCCACGAGATCAATGAGCAGTTCTTC.

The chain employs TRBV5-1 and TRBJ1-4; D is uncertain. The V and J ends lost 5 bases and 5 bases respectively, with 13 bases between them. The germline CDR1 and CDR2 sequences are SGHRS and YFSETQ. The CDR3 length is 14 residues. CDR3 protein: CASRLSPLNEKLFF. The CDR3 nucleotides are TGCGCCAGCAGGTTGAGTCCTCTCAATGAAAAACTGTTTTTT.